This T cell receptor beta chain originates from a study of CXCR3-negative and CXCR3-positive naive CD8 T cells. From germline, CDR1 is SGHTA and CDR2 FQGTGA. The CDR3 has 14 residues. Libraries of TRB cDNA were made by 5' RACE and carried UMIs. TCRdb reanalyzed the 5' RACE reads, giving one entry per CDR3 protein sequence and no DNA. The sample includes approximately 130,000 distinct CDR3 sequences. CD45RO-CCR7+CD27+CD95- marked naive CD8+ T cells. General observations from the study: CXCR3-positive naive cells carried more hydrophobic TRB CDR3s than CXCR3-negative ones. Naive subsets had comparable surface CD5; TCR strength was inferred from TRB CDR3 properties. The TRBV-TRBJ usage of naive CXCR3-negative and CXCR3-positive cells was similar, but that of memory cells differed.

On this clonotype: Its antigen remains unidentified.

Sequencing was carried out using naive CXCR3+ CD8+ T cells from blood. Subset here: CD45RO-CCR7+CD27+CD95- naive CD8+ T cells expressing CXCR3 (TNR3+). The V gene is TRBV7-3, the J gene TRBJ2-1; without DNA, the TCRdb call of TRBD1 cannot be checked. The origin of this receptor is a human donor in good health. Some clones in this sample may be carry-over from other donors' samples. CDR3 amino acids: CASSLAKGENEQFF.